This is a list of T cell receptor beta chains from one sample in a study of regulatory and conventional T cells in RAG deficiency. Profiled with immunoSEQ multiplex PCR; TCRdb holds only in-frame clones, not every one. This table has thousands of clones, 82% appearing once. These data also formed part of another study, on regulatory T cells.

The sample consisted of CD8+ T cells sorted from blood. These receptors were collected from a human donor in good health. Each CDR3 is given with its conserved first and last residue. D genes are given only for firm matches. Clone size, where shown, is once, few, many, or a class for clones that have expanded.

clone_size: NA
j_call: TRBJ1-2
cdr3_length: 16
d_call: NA
v_call: TRBV4-2
cdr3_aa: CASSQDNNGPNYGYTF
cdr3_nt: TGTGCCAGCAGCCAAGATAATAACGGCCCTAACTATGGCTACACCTTC

clone_size: NA
j_call: TRBJ1-2
cdr3_length: 16
d_call: NA
v_call: TRBV5-4
cdr3_aa: CASSLDPDSNDYGYTF
cdr3_nt: TGTGCCAGCAGCTTGGATCCGGACAGCAATGACTATGGCTACACCTTC

clone_size: NA
j_call: TRBJ1-4
cdr3_length: 16
d_call: TRBD1
v_call: TRBV4-1
cdr3_aa: CASSQGPGQGNEKLFF
cdr3_nt: TGCGCCAGCAGCCAGGGACCGGGACAGGGTAATGAAAAACTGTTTTTT

clone_size: NA
j_call: TRBJ1-6
cdr3_length: 15
d_call: NA
v_call: TRBV11-2
cdr3_aa: CASSSKGAPAAPLHF
cdr3_nt: TGTGCCAGCAGCTCCAAAGGGGCCCCCGCGGCACCCCTCCACTTT

clone_size: NA
j_call: TRBJ1-2
cdr3_length: 9
d_call: NA
v_call: TRBV29-1
cdr3_aa: CSVDKSDTF
cdr3_nt: TGCAGCGTTGACAAATCCGACACCTTC

clone_size: NA
j_call: TRBJ2-3
cdr3_length: 15
d_call: TRBD2
v_call: TRBV6-4
cdr3_aa: CASSEGAGGTDTQYF
cdr3_nt: TGTGCCAGCAGTGAGGGAGCGGGAGGCACAGATACGCAGTATTTT

clone_size: once
j_call: TRBJ2-2
cdr3_length: 15
d_call: NA
v_call: TRBV5-4
cdr3_aa: CASSQSDSPTGELFF
cdr3_nt: TGTGCCAGCAGCCAATCGGACAGCCCCACCGGGGAGCTGTTTTTT

clone_size: NA
j_call: TRBJ2-7
cdr3_length: 15
d_call: NA
v_call: TRBV5-5
cdr3_aa: CASSLYQGTYYEQYF
cdr3_nt: TGTGCCAGCAGCTTGTACCAGGGGACTTACTACGAGCAGTACTTC

clone_size: few
j_call: TRBJ2-7
cdr3_length: 12
d_call: TRBD1
v_call: TRBV13
cdr3_aa: CASRDRDYEQYF
cdr3_nt: TGTGCCAGCAGGGACAGGGACTACGAGCAGTACTTC

clone_size: NA
j_call: TRBJ2-7
cdr3_length: 13
d_call: NA
v_call: TRBV5-4
cdr3_aa: CASSFSPSNEQYF
cdr3_nt: TGTGCCAGCAGCTTTTCTCCCAGCAACGAGCAGTACTTC

clone_size: NA
j_call: TRBJ1-4
cdr3_length: 15
d_call: TRBD1
v_call: TRBV27
cdr3_aa: CASSLATGANEKLFF
cdr3_nt: TGTGCCAGCAGTTTGGCGACAGGGGCAAATGAAAAACTGTTTTTT

clone_size: NA
j_call: TRBJ1-1
cdr3_length: 14
d_call: TRBD1
v_call: TRBV5-4
cdr3_aa: CASRSGTGKSEAFF
cdr3_nt: TGTGCCAGCAGATCCGGGACAGGGAAGTCTGAAGCTTTCTTT

clone_size: NA
j_call: TRBJ1-5
cdr3_length: 14
d_call: NA
v_call: TRBV10-3
cdr3_aa: CAISEVGANQPQHF
cdr3_nt: TGTGCCATCAGTGAGGTAGGGGCGAATCAGCCCCAGCATTTT

clone_size: NA
j_call: TRBJ1-5
cdr3_length: 15
d_call: NA
v_call: TRBV4-1
cdr3_aa: CASSQDSARHQPQHF
cdr3_nt: TGCGCCAGCAGCCAAGATTCGGCACGTCACCAGCCCCAGCATTTT

clone_size: NA
j_call: TRBJ2-7
cdr3_length: 12
d_call: NA
v_call: TRBV28
cdr3_aa: CASSLGVHEQYF
cdr3_nt: TGTGCCAGCAGTTTGGGGGTCCACGAGCAGTACTTC

clone_size: NA
j_call: TRBJ2-7
cdr3_length: 14
d_call: TRBD1
v_call: TRBV6-6
cdr3_aa: CASSYGTGEYEQYF
cdr3_nt: TGTGCCAGCAGTTACGGGACAGGGGAGTACGAGCAGTACTTC